This T cell receptor beta chain was retrieved from a study of human T cells and chemical hapten exposure. Time point given: pre-sensitization, week 0. Treatment denoted: therapeutic diphenylcyclopropenone sensitization with weekly scalp DPC. Blood draws came before every patch-test application. Alopecia patients, 18 to 70 years old and DPC-suitable, served as donors. It was unfractionated whole blood from which total RNA was extracted. TCRdb passed the RACE reads through MiXCR, listing each CDR3 protein once. The sample includes 35,000 to 45,000 distinct CDR3 sequences, around 12% of them seen just once. The sequence came from a woman under 40 with alopecia areata. Some clones in this sample may be carry-over from other donors' samples. The material was whole blood, obtained in connection with sensitization to the hapten diphenylcyclopropenone (DPC).

In nucleotides, the CDR3 is TGTGCCAGCAGCTTAGAACGGCAGGGAGAGCAGTATTTT. As protein: CASSLERQGEQYF. This sequence joins TRBV11-1 and TRBJ2-3, with D perhaps given as TRBD1 or TRBD2 (5 bases each). V dropped 1 base and J dropped 11 bases, with 13 bases sitting between them. Germline CDR1 reads SGHAT; CDR2 reads FQDESV (reference sequence). The CDR3 loop spans 13 amino acids. The full variable domain, rest sourced from reference TRBV11-1 and TRBJ2-3, is EAEVAQSPRYKITEKSQAVAFWCDPISGHATLYWYRQILGQGPELLVQFQDESVVDDSQLPKDRFSAERLKGVDSTLKIQPAELGDSAMYLCASSLERQGEQYFGPGTRLTVL.